This TCR beta chain was sequenced during a study of blood T cells in healthy people across ages. Whole-study context: With template switching, about one barcoded beta molecule was captured per two T cells. Study observations and caveats: Conclusively comparing naive with antigen-experienced cells was impossible with unsorted PBMCs. TCR beta diversity correlated strongly with naive T cell percentage. Roughly linear age-related decline in beta diversity appeared, significant by age around 40.

A second about 7 to 11 cycle PCR used barcoded and J-beta primers. TCRdb fed the 5' RACE reads into MiXCR, producing one record per CDR3 protein. This sample yields approximately 600,000 distinct CDR3 sequences, of which roughly three fifths are seen a single time; 30% to 45% belongs to the top ten. Between the trimmed V and J ends, which lost 5 bases and 9 bases, there was a span of 17 bases. This CDR3 has 15 amino acids. Germline loops: CDR1 SGHVS, CDR2 FQNEAQ. In this sample, this clonotype turned up a few times. Antigen specificity is unknown. The TCR originated in a man between 60 and 70 years old in good health. V gene TRBV7-8 combines with J gene TRBJ1-6; TRBD1 might be the D (6 bases). The sample was blood. The CDR3 DNA reads as TGTGCCAGCAGCCCCACAGGGCCGGGAGGTTCACCCCTCCACTTT. Protein: CASSPTGPGGSPLHF. The whole variable domain, filled in from reference TRBV7-8 and TRBJ1-6, reads GAGVSQSPRYKVAKRGQDVALRCDPISGHVSLFWYQQALGQGPEFLTYFQNEAQLDKSGLPSDRFFAERPEGSVSTLKIQRTQQEDSAVYLCASSPTGPGGSPLHFGNGTRLTVT.